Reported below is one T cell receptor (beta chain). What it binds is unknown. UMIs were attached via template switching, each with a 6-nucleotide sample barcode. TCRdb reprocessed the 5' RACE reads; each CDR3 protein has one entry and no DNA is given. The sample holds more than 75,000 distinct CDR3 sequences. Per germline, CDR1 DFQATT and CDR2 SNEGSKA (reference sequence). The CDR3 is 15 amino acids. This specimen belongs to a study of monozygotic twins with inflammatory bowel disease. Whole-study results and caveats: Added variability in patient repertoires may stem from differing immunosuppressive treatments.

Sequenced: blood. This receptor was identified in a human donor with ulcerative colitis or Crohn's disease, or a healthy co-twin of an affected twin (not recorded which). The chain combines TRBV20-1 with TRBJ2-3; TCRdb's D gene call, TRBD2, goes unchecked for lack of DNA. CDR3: CSARDIRDSGDTQYF.